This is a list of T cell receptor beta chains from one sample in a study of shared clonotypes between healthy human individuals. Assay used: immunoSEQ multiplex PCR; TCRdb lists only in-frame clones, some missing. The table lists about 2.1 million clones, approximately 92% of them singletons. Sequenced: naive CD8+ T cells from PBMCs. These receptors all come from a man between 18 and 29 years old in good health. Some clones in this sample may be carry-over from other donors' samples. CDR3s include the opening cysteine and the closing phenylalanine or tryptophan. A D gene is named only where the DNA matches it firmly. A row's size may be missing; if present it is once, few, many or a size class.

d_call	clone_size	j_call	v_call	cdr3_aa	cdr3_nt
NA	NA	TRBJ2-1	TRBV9	CASSVTGPNEQFF	TGTGCCAGCAGCGTAACAGGGCCCAATGAGCAGTTCTTC
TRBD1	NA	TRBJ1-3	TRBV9	CASSSWTGGNTIYF	TGTGCCAGCAGCTCTTGGACAGGGGGAAACACCATATATTTT
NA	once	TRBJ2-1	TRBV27	CASRPGTKSYNEQFF	TGTGCCAGCAGACCCGGGACCAAGTCCTACAATGAGCAGTTCTTC
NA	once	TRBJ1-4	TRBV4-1	CASSQGFFGGGGDPTF	TGCGCCAGCAGCCAAGGCTTTTTCGGGGGAGGAGGGGATCCGACTTTT
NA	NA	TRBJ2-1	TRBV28	CASSPLSPDSYNEQFF	TGTGCCAGCAGCCCTTTATCCCCGGACTCTTACAATGAGCAGTTCTTC
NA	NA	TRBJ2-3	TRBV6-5	CASSFERSSLWDTQYF	TGTGCCAGCAGTTTCGAGCGGTCCTCGCTTTGGGATACGCAGTATTTT
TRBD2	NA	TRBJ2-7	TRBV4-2	CASSQELAGVEEQYF	TGTGCCAGCAGCCAAGAACTAGCGGGAGTGGAGGAGCAGTACTTC
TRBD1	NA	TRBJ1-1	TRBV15	CATSPRPRDRGPTNTEAFF	TGTGCCACCAGCCCCCGCCCCCGGGACAGGGGGCCCACGAACACTGAAGCTTTCTTT
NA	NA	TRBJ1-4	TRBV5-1	CASSLVGGLDEKLFF	TGCGCCAGCAGCTTGGTCGGGGGGCTCGATGAAAAACTGTTTTTT
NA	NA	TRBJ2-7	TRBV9	CASSPRLFSSYEQYF	TGTGCCAGCAGCCCCCGACTATTCAGCTCCTACGAGCAGTACTTC
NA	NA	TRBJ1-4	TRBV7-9	CASSLVGYRANEKLFF	TGTGCCAGCAGCTTAGTGGGTTATAGGGCTAATGAAAAACTGTTTTTT
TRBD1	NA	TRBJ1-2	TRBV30	CAWSETGVPLYGYTF	TGTGCCTGGAGTGAGACAGGGGTTCCTCTCTATGGCTACACCTTC
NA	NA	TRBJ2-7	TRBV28	CASLAGTLGEQYF	TGTGCCAGCCTGGCGGGGACTTTGGGAGAGCAGTACTTC
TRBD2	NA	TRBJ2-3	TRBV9	CASSVDGRGTDTQYF	TGTGCCAGCAGCGTAGACGGGAGGGGAACAGATACGCAGTATTTT
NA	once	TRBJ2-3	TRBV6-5	CASSYLGPDGDTQYF	TGTGCCAGCAGTTATTTGGGGCCAGACGGAGATACGCAGTATTTT
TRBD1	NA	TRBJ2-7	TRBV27	CASSLSMDRVDEQYF	TGTGCCAGCAGTTTATCCATGGACAGGGTCGACGAGCAGTACTTC
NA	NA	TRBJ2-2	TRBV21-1	CASPMDGTGGLTGELFF	TGTGCCAGCCCCATGGATGGAACAGGGGGACTCACCGGGGAGCTGTTTTTT
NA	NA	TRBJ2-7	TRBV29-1	CSVERGGALPYEQYF	TGCAGCGTTGAAAGAGGAGGGGCATTGCCCTACGAGCAGTACTTC
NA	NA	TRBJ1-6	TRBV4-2	CASSLLVLGGANSPLHF	TGTGCCAGCAGCCTACTTGTCCTCGGGGGGGCTAATTCACCCCTCCACTTT
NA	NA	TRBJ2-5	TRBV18	CASSPLFSTQETQYF	TGTGCCAGCTCACCACTCTTTTCGACCCAAGAGACCCAGTACTTC
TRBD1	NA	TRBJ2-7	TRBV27	CASGQGFSYEQYF	TGTGCCAGCGGACAGGGCTTTTCCTACGAGCAGTACTTC
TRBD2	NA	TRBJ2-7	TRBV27	CASSSFGTSGYEQYF	TGTGCCAGCAGTTCGTTCGGGACTAGCGGCTACGAGCAGTACTTC
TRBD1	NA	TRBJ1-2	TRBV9	CASSPTSQGTGPGYTF	TGTGCCAGCAGCCCTACCTCTCAAGGGACAGGGCCTGGCTACACCTTC
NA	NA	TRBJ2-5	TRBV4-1	CASSRFIASGETQYF	TGCGCCAGCAGCCGCTTCATTGCCAGCGGAGAGACCCAGTACTTC
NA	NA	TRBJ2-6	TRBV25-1	CASSEYEGLGANVLTF	TGTGCCAGCAGTGAATATGAAGGGTTAGGGGCCAACGTCCTGACTTTC
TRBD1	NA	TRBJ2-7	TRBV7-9	CASSLPRQGTTYEQYF	TGTGCCAGCAGCTTACCCCGACAGGGAACTACCTACGAGCAGTACTTC
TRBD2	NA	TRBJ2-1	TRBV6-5	CASSPGFSGYNEQFF	TGTGCCAGCAGTCCAGGTTTTAGCGGGTACAATGAGCAGTTCTTC
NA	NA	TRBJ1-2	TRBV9	CASSAWGNYGYTF	TGTGCCAGCAGCGCGTGGGGTAACTATGGCTACACCTTC
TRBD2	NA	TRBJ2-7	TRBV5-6	CASGLAGDEQYF	TGTGCCAGCGGATTAGCGGGAGACGAGCAGTACTTC
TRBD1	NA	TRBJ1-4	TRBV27	CASSPGTGLWEKLFF	TGTGCCAGCAGTCCCGGGACAGGGTTATGGGAAAAACTGTTTTTT
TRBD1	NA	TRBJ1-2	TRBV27	CATLTGGDGYTF	TGTGCTACTTTGACAGGGGGCGATGGCTACACCTTC
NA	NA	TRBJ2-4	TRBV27	CASSPGQRVLLVQYF	TGTGCCAGCAGCCCGGGCCAGCGCGTCCTTTTGGTTCAGTACTTC
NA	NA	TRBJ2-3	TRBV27	CASSQTDTQYF	TGTGCCAGCAGTCAGACAGATACGCAGTATTTT
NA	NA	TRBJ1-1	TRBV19	CASSIRGTEAFF	TGTGCCAGTAGTATAAGAGGGACTGAAGCTTTCTTT
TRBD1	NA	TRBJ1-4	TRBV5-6	CASSQRTGAQLFF	TGTGCCAGCAGCCAAAGGACAGGGGCACAACTGTTTTTT
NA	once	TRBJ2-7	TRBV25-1	CASSRGGEQYF	TGTGCCAGCAGCCGAGGGGGCGAGCAGTACTTC
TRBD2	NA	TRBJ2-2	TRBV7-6	CASSLGPGLAGGQDGELFF	TGTGCCAGCAGCTTAGGACCGGGACTAGCGGGAGGACAGGACGGGGAGCTGTTTTTT
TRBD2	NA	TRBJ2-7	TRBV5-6	CASSFMGGVDEQYF	TGTGCCAGCAGCTTCATGGGAGGGGTCGACGAGCAGTACTTC
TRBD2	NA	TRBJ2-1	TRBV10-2	CASSGTSSGEQFF	TGCGCCAGCTCCGGGACTAGTTCTGGTGAGCAGTTCTTC
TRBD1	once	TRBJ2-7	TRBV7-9	CASSSGTGTYEQYF	TGTGCCAGCAGCTCCGGGACAGGGACCTACGAGCAGTACTTC
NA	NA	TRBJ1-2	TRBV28	CASSSLSNYGYTF	TGTGCCAGCAGTTCCCTATCTAACTATGGCTACACCTTC
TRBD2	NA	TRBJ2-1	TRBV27	CASREREGHYNEQFF	TGTGCCAGCAGAGAGCGGGAGGGCCACTACAATGAGCAGTTCTTC
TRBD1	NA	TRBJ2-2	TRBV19	CASLGQGPNTGELFF	TGTGCCAGCCTTGGACAGGGGCCCAACACCGGGGAGCTGTTTTTT
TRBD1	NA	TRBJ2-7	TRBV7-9	CASSPSGQGYEQYF	TGTGCCAGCAGCCCGTCGGGACAGGGCTACGAGCAGTACTTC
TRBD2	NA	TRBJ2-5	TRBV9	CASSPGLAGGLETQYF	TGTGCCAGCAGCCCCGGACTAGCGGGAGGGCTAGAGACCCAGTACTTC
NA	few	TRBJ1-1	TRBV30	CAWSVCTEAFF	TGTGCCTGGAGTGTTTGCACTGAAGCTTTCTTT
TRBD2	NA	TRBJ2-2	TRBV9	CASSVGTSSTGELFF	TGTGCCAGCAGCGTAGGGACTAGCTCGACCGGGGAGCTGTTTTTT
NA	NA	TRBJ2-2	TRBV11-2	CASSLGTTGELFF	TGTGCCAGCAGCCTAGGGACCACCGGGGAGCTGTTTTTT
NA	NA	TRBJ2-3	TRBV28	CASSLFGTVSTDTQYF	TGTGCCAGCAGTTTATTCGGGACCGTTAGCACAGATACGCAGTATTTT
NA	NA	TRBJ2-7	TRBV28	CASSPRWGRDYEQYF	TGTGCCAGCAGTCCGAGGTGGGGCAGGGACTACGAGCAGTACTTC
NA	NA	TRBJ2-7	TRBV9	CASSAIPTDSYEQYF	TGTGCCAGCAGCGCCATCCCGACGGACTCCTACGAGCAGTACTTC
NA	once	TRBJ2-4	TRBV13	CASTGIAKNIQYF	TGTGCCAGCACAGGGATAGCCAAAAACATTCAGTACTTC
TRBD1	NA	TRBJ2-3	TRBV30	CAWSVVQGAGDTQYF	TGTGCCTGGAGTGTTGTTCAGGGGGCGGGAGATACGCAGTATTTT
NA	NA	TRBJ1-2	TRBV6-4	CASSAGRIYGYTF	TGTGCCAGCAGTGCGGGACGGATCTATGGCTACACCTTC
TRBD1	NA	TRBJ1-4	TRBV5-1	CASSWTGFREKLFF	TGCGCCAGCAGCTGGACAGGGTTCAGAGAAAAACTGTTTTTT
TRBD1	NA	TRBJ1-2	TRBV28	CASSQSWGQGNDGYTF	TGTGCCAGCAGCCAATCGTGGGGACAGGGCAACGATGGCTACACCTTC
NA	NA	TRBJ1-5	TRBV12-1	CASSSTPGEEGNQPQHF	TGTGCCAGCAGCTCCACCCCCGGGGAAGAAGGCAATCAGCCCCAGCATTTT
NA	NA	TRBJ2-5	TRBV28	CASSHLDRQETQYF	TGTGCCAGCAGCCATCTTGACAGGCAAGAGACCCAGTACTTC
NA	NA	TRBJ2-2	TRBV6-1	CASRAGELFF	TGTGCCAGCAGGGCCGGGGAGCTGTTTTTT
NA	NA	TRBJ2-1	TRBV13	CASSPDSSSYNEQFF	TGTGCCAGCAGCCCGGACTCGAGCTCCTACAATGAGCAGTTCTTC